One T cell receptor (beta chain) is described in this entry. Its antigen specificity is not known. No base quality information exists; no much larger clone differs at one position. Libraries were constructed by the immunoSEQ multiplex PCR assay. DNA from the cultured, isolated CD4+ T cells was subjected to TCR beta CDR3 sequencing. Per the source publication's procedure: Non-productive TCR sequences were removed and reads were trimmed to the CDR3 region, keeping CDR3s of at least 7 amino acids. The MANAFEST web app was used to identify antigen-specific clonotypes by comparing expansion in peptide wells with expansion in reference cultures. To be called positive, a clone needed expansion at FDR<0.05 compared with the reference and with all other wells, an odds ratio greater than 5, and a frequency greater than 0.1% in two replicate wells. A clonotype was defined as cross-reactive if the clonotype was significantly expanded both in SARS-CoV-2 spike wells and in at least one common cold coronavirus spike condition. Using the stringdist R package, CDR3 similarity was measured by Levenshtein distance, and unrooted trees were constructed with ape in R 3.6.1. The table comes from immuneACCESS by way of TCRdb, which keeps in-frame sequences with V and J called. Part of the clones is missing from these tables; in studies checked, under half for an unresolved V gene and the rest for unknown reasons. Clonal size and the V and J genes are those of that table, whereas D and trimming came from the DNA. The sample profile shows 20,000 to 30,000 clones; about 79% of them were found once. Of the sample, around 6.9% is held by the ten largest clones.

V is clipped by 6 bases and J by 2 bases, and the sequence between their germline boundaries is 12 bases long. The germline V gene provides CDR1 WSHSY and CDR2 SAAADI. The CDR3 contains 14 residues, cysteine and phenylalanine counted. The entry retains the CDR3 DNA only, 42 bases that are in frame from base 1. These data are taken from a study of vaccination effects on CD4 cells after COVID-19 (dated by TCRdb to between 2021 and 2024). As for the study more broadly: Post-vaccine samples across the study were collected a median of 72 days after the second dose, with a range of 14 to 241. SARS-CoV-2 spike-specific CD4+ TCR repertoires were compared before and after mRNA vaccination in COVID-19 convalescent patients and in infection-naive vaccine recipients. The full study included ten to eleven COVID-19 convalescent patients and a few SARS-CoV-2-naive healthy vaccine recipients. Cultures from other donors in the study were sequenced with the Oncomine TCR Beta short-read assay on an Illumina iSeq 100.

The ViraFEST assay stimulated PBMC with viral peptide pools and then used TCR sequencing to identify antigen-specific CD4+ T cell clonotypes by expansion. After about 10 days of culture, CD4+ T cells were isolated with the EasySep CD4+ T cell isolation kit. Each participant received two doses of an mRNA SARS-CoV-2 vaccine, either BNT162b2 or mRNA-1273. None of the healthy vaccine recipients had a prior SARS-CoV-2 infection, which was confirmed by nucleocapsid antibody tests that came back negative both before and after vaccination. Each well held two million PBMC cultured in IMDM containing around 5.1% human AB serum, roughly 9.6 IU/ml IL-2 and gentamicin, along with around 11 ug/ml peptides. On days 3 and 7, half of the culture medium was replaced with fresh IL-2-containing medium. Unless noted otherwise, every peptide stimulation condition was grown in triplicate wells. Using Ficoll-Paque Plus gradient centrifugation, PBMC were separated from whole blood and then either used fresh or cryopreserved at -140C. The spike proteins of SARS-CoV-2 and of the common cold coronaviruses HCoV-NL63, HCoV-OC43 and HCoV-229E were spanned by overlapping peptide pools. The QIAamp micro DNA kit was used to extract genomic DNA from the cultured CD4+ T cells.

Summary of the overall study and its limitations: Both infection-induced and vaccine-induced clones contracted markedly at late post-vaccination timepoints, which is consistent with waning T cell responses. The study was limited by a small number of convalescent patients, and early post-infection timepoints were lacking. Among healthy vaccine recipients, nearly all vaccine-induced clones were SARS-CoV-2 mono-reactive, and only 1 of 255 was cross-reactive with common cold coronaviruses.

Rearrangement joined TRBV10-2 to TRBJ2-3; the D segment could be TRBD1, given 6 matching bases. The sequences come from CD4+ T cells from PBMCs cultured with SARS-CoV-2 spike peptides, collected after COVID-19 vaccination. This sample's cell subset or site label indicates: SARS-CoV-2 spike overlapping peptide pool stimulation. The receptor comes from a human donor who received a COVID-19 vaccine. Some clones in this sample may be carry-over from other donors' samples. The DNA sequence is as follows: TGCGCCAGCAGGGACAGTAGAGCCACAGATACGCAGTATTTT. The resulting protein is CASRDSRATDTQYF.